The 5 T cell receptor beta chains reported below all come from one sample, sequenced in a study of CD8+ T cells in alopecia areata. TCR sequencing used cDNA made by reverse transcription of extracted RNA. TCRdb's table, derived via immunoSEQ multiplex PCR, lists solely in-frame clones and lacks some. The table has approximately 100,000 clones, about 40% seen once. Source material: CD4+ T cells sorted from blood. The receptors here all came from a human donor with alopecia areata.

This clone showed up just a few times. The V call is TRBV7-2, the J call TRBJ2-2; TRBD2 agrees at 10 bases. V was clipped by 4 bases and J by 4 bases; unmatched bases: 3. The CDR3 contains 15 residues. Germline CDR1 is SGHTA and CDR2 is FQGNSA. CDR3 in DNA: TGTGCCAGCAGCTCGGGACTAGCGAGCACCGGGGAGCTGTTTTTT. Encoded protein: CASSSGLASTGELFF.

This clone was counted a few times. This chain connects TRBV29-1 to TRBJ2-3, with TRBD1 matching over 7 bases. V lost 4 bases and J lost 1; bases outside the gene matches: 5. CDR1 SQVTM and CDR2 ANQGSEA come from the germline V gene. The CDR3 length is 14 residues. CDR3 DNA: TGCAGCGTTGTGTCCGGACAGGGCACAGATACGCAGTATTTT. Translated, it gives CSVVSGQGTDTQYF.

The rearrangement uses TRBV6-5 and TRBJ1-1; D gene ambiguous. The CDR3 covers 15 residues. The V and J ends lost 0 bases and 0 bases respectively, with 8 bases between them. Germline values: CDR1 MNHEY, CDR2 SVGAGI. The DNA of the CDR3 is TGTGCCAGCAGTTACTCTACTATGATGAACACTGAAGCTTTCTTT. It specifies CASSYSTMMNTEAFF.

V and J are TRBV28 and TRBJ2-2; tentatively, D is TRBD1 (6 bases). The V gene's germline CDR1 is MDHEN and CDR2 SYDVKM. The V end was cut by 8 bases, the J end by 5 bases, with 9 bases between. This CDR3 comprises 12 residues. In nucleotides, the CDR3 is TGTGCCAGCCCAGGGGATACCGGGGAGCTGTTTTTT. Protein product: CASPGDTGELFF.

The V and J genes are TRBV30 and TRBJ2-5; TRBD2 is a possible D gene (6 bases). Germline CDR1 and CDR2: GTSNPN and SVGIG (reference sequence). V shed 3 bases and J shed 3 bases, with 11 bases lying between them. CDR3 length: 13 residues. The CDR3 protein is CAWSYGGEETQYF. CDR3 bases: TGTGCCTGGAGCTACGGGGGTGAAGAGACCCAGTACTTC.